This T cell receptor (beta chain) was sequenced in a study of T cell repertoires in cytomegalovirus infection. Study summary: Shared public TCR beta signatures pointed to both CMV infection and a matching HLA type. Study-wide points: HLA-C-restricted TCR beta clonotypes specific for CMV led the ex vivo response.

TCRdb reprocessed the reads with MiXCR, giving one entry per CDR3 protein. The data show 150,000 or so distinct CDR3 sequences, approximately 17% seen once. About this clonotype itself: No antigen is known for it.

The CDR3 is 18 amino acids. The germline CDR1 and CDR2 sequences are SGHAT and FQNNGV. After removal of 2 bases from V and 4 bases from J, the junction contained 12 bases not matched to a gene. J is TRBJ2-5 and V is TRBV11-2; 11 nucleotides agree with TRBD2. This receptor was taken from a human donor in good health (CMV status not recorded). Some clones in this sample may be carry-over from other donors' samples. Sequences were obtained from CD8+ T cells from PBMCs. The DNA for the CDR3 is TGTGCCAGCAGCTTATCTTCTTACCCCGGGACTAGCGGAGAGACCCAGTACTTC. Its protein product is CASSLSSYPGTSGETQYF.